What follows is one TCR beta chain and its context. Its antigen specificity is not known. No much larger clone exists at a distance of one base, and base qualities are not known. The CDR3 holds 13 amino acids from the cysteine to the phenylalanine. Only the CDR3 part of the read is kept: 39 bases, read in frame from the first base. CDR1 and CDR2 were assigned from the germline V gene as SNHLY and FYNNEI. Compared with germline, V lacks 9 bases and J lacks 1 base; bases without a gene match: 5. The immunoSEQ Assay, a bias-controlled multiplex PCR, was used to amplify TCRbeta CDR3 regions from genomic DNA. The original methods were these. The number of nucleated cells in each sample was estimated from the amplification of reference gene primers within the assay. Sequence reads were collapsed and filtered to measure the absolute abundance of every unique TCRbeta CDR3 rearrangement. For each sample, productive Simpson clonality was calculated as the square root of Simpson's diversity index over productive rearrangements. Here the immuneACCESS table is served through TCRdb, limited to in-frame sequences with V and J called. Missing clones are a known gap in these copies; in checked studies unresolved V genes cover under half, and the rest lacks a known reason. D and trimming were read from the DNA, whereas the V and J calls and clone size are those reported in that table. A total of around 100,000 clones appear in this sample, 88% of them only once. The ten top clones hold roughly 4.7% of the sample.

This record belongs to a study of blood T cell repertoires in COVID-19 (TCRdb year 2020). For the study in its entirety: Samples covering the acute and convalescent phases of COVID-19 were provided by collaborators in the United States, Italy and Spain. The prospective study material was composed of cDNA or gDNA derived from T cells, B-cell-depleted T cells, or PBMCs. Deeply sampled blood TCRbeta repertoires from subjects exposed to, actively infected with, or recovered from COVID-19 were included in the dataset. The repertoires were released in a freely available public database intended as a resource for research on the immune response to SARS-CoV-2. The samples were drawn from the first 160 participants of the ongoing ImmuneRACE study and from about 1,200 subjects provided by 6 global collaborators. Nearly every sample came with metadata listing a de-identified subject ID, COVID-19 status, age in years and sex. Where available, HLA class I and class II types were taken from metadata supplied by the sample provider and were not determined by assay-based typing. Study-level results and caveats: Clinical and demographic metadata were provided uncurated, with the amount varying by source and participant.

Each collaborating institution followed its own protocols to collect whole blood in K2EDTA tubes. For TCRbeta analysis, collaborators shipped samples in one of three forms: frozen whole blood, isolated PBMCs, or DNA extracted from either of those sample types. In this chain, TRBV2 is recombined with TRBJ2-5, with 7 central nucleotides matching TRBD1. The sample was peripheral blood. The TCR was taken from a human donor in a cohort sampled during active COVID-19. The CDR3 region reads CASTRDSQETQYF. The nucleotide sequence is TGTGCCAGTACAAGGGACAGCCAAGAGACCCAGTACTTC.